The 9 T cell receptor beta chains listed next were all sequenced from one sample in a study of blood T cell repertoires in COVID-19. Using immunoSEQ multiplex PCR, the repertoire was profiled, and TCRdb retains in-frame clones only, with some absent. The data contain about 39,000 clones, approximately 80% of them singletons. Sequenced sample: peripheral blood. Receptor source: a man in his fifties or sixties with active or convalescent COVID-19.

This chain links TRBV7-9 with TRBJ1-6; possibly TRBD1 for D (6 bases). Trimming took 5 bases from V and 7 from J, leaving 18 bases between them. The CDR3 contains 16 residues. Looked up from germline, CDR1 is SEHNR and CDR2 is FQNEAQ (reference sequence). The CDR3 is CASSNREAGSNSPLHF. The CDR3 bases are TGTGCCAGCAGCAACAGGGAAGCTGGGTCAAATTCACCCCTCCACTTT.

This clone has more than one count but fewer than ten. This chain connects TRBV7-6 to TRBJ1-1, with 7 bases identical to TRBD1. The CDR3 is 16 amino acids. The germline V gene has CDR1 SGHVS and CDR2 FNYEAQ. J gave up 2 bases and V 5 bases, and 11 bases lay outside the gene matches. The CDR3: CASSARQGSTNTEAFF. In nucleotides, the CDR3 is TGTGCCAGCAGCGCCCGACAGGGCTCTACAAACACTGAAGCTTTCTTT.

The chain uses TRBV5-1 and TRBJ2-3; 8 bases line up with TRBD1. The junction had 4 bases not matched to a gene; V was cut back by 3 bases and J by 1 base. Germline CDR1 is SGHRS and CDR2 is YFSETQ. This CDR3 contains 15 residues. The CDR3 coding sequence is TGCGCCAGCAGCTCCGGACAGGGAGGCACAGATACGCAGTATTTT. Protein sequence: CASSSGQGGTDTQYF.

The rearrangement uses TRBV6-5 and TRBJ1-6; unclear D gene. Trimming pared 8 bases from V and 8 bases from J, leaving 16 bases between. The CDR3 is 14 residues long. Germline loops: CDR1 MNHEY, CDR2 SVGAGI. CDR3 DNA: TGTGCCAGCCGAACCCCAATGACACATTCACCCCTCCACTTT. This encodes CASRTPMTHSPLHF.

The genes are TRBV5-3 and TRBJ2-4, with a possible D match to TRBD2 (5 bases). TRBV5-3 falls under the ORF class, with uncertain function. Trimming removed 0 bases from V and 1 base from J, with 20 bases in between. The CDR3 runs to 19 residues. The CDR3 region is CARSLGVVDGLLAKNIQYF. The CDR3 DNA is TGTGCCAGAAGCTTGGGAGTAGTCGACGGACTCCTCGCCAAAAACATTCAGTACTTC.

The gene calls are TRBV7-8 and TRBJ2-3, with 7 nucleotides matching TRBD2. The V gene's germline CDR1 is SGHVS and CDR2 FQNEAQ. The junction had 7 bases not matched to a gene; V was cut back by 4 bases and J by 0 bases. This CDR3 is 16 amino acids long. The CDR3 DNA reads TGTGCCAGCAGCTCTGGGGCGGGGGTGAGCACAGATACGCAGTATTTT. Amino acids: CASSSGAGVSTDTQYF.

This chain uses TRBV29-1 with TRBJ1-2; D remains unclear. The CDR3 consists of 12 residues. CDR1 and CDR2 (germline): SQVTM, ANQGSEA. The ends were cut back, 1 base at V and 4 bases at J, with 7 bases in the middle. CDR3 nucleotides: TGCAGCGTTGAAGGGGCCATCTATGGCTACACCTTC. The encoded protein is CSVEGAIYGYTF.

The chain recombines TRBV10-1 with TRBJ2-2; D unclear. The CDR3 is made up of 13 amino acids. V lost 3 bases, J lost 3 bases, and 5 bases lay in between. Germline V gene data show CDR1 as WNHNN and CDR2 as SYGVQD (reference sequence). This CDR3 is CASSDSDTGELFF. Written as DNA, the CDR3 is TGCGCCAGCAGTGATTCCGACACCGGGGAGCTGTTTTTT.

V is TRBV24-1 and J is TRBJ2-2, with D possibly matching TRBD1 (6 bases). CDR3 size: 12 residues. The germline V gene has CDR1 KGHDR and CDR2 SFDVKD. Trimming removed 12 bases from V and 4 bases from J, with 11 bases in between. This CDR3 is CASTGSTGELFF. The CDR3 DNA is TGTGCCTCGACAGGAAGCACCGGGGAGCTGTTTTTT.